Ten or more counts support the clone carrying this T cell receptor (beta chain). Its cognate antigen is unknown. The data were taken from a study of T-cell reconstitution after alpha-beta-depleted transplantation in children. Study observations and caveats: Alpha-beta T cells present about two months after transplant were reported to originate from several hundred expanded graft clones. A year had passed since transplant, and T-cell counts and diversity by then came mostly from newly produced T cells. Some patients' high day-60 TCRbeta diversity was traced to surviving recipient T cells and thymic progenitors.

Deletions cut 1 base from V and 4 bases from J, with 5 bases between. Germline CDR1 and CDR2: LNHDA and SQIVND (reference sequence). The CDR3 consists of 13 residues. A TCRbeta library incorporating unique molecular identifiers was prepared. Using its own MiXCR run on the PCR reads, TCRdb lists one record per CDR3 protein. The top ten clones hold around a fifth of a sample with 90,000 to 100,000 distinct CDR3 sequences, more than 20% of them seen once. Sequencing used PBMCs, obtained before TCRalphabeta/CD19-depleted stem cell transplant. The J gene is TRBJ1-5, the V gene TRBV19; D remains unclear. The origin of this receptor is a boy under 10 years old with acute lymphoblastic leukemia, due to receive a stem cell transplant. The CDR3 DNA reads as TGTGCCAGTAGTATAGGCAGAAATCAGCCCCAGCATTTT. Amino acid sequence: CASSIGRNQPQHF.